The sequence of this T cell receptor beta chain was determined in a study of cytomegalovirus exposure and HLA in healthy donors. Across the whole study: Early released data had approximately 86 million unique TCRs, all coming from HLA-typed donors. Of all 400 or so donors who were genotyped, roughly 83% belonged to the Caucasian-associated ancestry cluster. Study observations and caveats: In a later analysis, common viral pathogens appeared linked to several of the most significant clusters.

Points on this clone: Its antigen is not known.

Healthy bone marrow donors made up the cohort. V was cut by 6 bases and J by 2 bases, with 4 bases left in between. The CDR3 is made up of 12 amino acids. Germline assignment: CDR1 MDHEN and CDR2 SYDVKM. PCR was performed using 60 Vbeta and 13 Jbeta primers. Repertoires were generated with immunoSEQ multiplex PCR, while TCRdb's copy carries only in-frame clones and drops some. The data show under 200,000 clones, and the top ten clones hold roughly 2%. The clonotype comes from a man aged 25 to 45 in good health and CMV-seronegative. The material sequenced was PBMCs. The gene calls are TRBV28 and TRBJ2-2, with D unclear. This CDR3 is CASRSNTGELFF. CDR3 nucleotide sequence: TGTGCCAGCAGATCTAACACCGGGGAGCTGTTTTTT.